This T cell receptor (beta chain) was recovered during a study of shared clonotypes between healthy human individuals. The study, taken as a whole, reports: Rarefaction analysis demonstrated incomplete sorted-subset sequencing notwithstanding large depth.

Only in-frame clones appear in the TCRdb table, and some are missing; sequencing was by immunoSEQ multiplex PCR. The data contain 2 million to 3 million clones, around 90% of them singletons. Unmatched junction bases numbered 9, after V lost 10 bases and J lost 4 bases. CDR3 size: 13 residues. CDR1 is SNHLY and CDR2 is FYNNEI in the germline V gene. About this clone: As yet, its antigen is unknown.

The clonotype was recovered from a man between 18 and 29 years old in good health. Sequenced: naive CD4+ T cells sorted from blood. Subset: CD45RA+ positively selected. The rearrangement joins TRBV2 to TRBJ1-2; 7 positions match TRBD1. For the CDR3, the DNA is TGTGCCACCGCCGACAGGGCTTTCTATGGCTACACCTTC. It is translated as CATADRAFYGYTF.